What follows are 18 T cell receptor beta chains derived from one specimen sequenced in a study of blood T cell repertoires in COVID-19 (dated by TCRdb to between 2020 and 2021). Libraries were made using the immunoSEQ multiplex PCR assay. TCRdb carries this immuneACCESS record with in-frame sequences only. Its versions omit some clonotypes, under half of them owing to an unresolved V gene in the studies checked, with the rest unexplained. For this sample the table gives roughly 120,000 clones, of which approximately 86% were detected only once. The ten largest make up 0.88% of the sample. Sequencing was carried out using peripheral blood. The source is a woman between 45 and 65 years old with active or convalescent COVID-19.

The rearrangement uses TRBV18 and TRBJ2-4; 8 bases are a match to TRBD1. Germline values: CDR1 KGHSH, CDR2 LQKENI. V gave up 3 bases and J gave up 8 bases; unmatched junction bases: 9. This CDR3 spans 15 amino acids. CDR3 sequence: CASSPYADRADIQYF. As DNA, the CDR3 is TGTGCCAGCTCACCGTATGCGGACAGGGCGGACATTCAGTACTTC. The whole variable domain, filled in from reference TRBV18 and TRBJ2-4, reads NAGVMQNPRHLVRRRGQEARLRCSPMKGHSHVYWYRQLPEEGLKFMVYLQKENIIDESGMPKERFSAEFPKEGPSILRIQQVVRGDSAAYFCASSPYADRADIQYFGAGTRLSVL.

This chain connects TRBV4-3 to TRBJ1-2; D remains ambiguous. Trimming removed 4 bases from V and 3 bases from J, with 18 bases in between. From germline, CDR1 is LGHNA and CDR2 YSLEER. This CDR3 has 16 residues. CDR3 in DNA: TGCGCCAGCAGCCTCTCGACATTGGGTACGGACTATGGCTACACCTTC. It codes for CASSLSTLGTDYGYTF.

The chain is built from TRBV5-1 and TRBJ2-7; D is possibly TRBD2 (6 bases). CDR3 length: 15 residues. Germline CDR1 is SGHRS and CDR2 is YFSETQ. The V end lost 4 bases, the J end lost 0 bases, and 14 bases lay between the germline ends. The CDR3 DNA is TGCGCCAGCAGCCTAGGGACTCCGAGCTCCTACGAGCAGTACTTC. This encodes CASSLGTPSSYEQYF.

The chain has TRBV28 and TRBJ1-4; TRBD1 is a possible D gene (6 bases). Deletions cut 3 bases from V and 8 bases from J, with 13 bases between. Germline loops: CDR1 MDHEN, CDR2 SYDVKM. The length of the CDR3 is 14 residues. CDR3 coding DNA: TGTGCCAGCAGTTTTGGGGGCGGGGGAGAAAAACTGTTTTTT. Translation: CASSFGGGGEKLFF.

This clone has just one count. The chain combines TRBV7-8 with TRBJ2-3, with D tentatively TRBD2 (6 bases). The CDR3 is 15 residues long. The V gene lost 4 bases and the J gene lost 3 bases, with 14 bases spanning the gap. In germline, CDR1 is SGHVS, CDR2 FQNEAQ. The CDR3 nucleotides read TGTGCCAGCAGCTCGGGAGCGGGTTCTACAGATACGCAGTATTTT. Its protein product is CASSSGAGSTDTQYF.

The V gene is TRBV6-5, the J gene TRBJ2-5; 9 bases line up with TRBD2. The germline V gene has CDR1 MNHEY and CDR2 SVGAGI. Germline trimming cut 8 bases from V and 2 bases from J; bases unmatched to any gene: 3. The CDR3 sequence is 13 residues long. The CDR3 DNA sequence: TGTGCCAGCCAGACTAGCGGACAAGAGACCCAGTACTTC. Amino acids: CASQTSGQETQYF.

The chain links TRBV6-5 to TRBJ2-7; D unresolved. The CDR3 extends over 13 amino acids. Per the germline V gene, CDR1 is MNHEY and CDR2 is SVGAGI. Trimming removed 3 bases at V and 2 bases at J, with 8 bases between. Here the CDR3 reads CASSYLDPYEQYF. The CDR3 coding sequence is TGTGCCAGCAGTTATCTAGATCCCTACGAGCAGTACTTC.

The CDR3 protein is CASSEQGPPDTQYF. The CDR3 DNA reads as TGTGCCAGCTCAGAACAGGGGCCCCCGGATACGCAGTATTTT. V and J are TRBV18 and TRBJ2-3; TRBD1 matches 7 bases. The germline V gene has CDR1 KGHSH and CDR2 LQKENI. The CDR3 runs to 14 residues. V was clipped by 5 bases and J by 6 bases; unmatched bases: 8.

This clone was seen just once. The V and J genes are TRBV27 and TRBJ1-1; D is perhaps TRBD1 (5 bases). The CDR3 runs 15 residues. Trimming left V 6 bases short and J 6 bases short, with 20 bases between. In germline, CDR1 is MNHEY, CDR2 SMNVEV (reference sequence). The DNA for the CDR3 is TGTGCCAGCAGCCACGGACAAGGGTGGGTCGCTGAAGCTTTCTTT. Amino acid sequence: CASSHGQGWVAEAFF.

The gene calls are TRBV27 and TRBJ2-1; TRBD2 aligns across 15 bases. Germline V gene lookup returns CDR1 MNHEY and CDR2 SMNVEV (reference sequence). The V segment lost 3 bases and the J segment 7 bases; nucleotides outside the gene matches: 10. The CDR3 consists of 18 residues. In DNA, the CDR3 is TGTGCCAGCAGTTTCCTAGGACTAGCGGGAGGGCCCTTGAATGAGCAGTTCTTC. It codes for CASSFLGLAGGPLNEQFF.

V and J are TRBV7-2 and TRBJ1-6; maybe TRBD1 (6 bases). The CDR3 spans 17 residues. V dropped 5 bases and J dropped 2 bases, with 16 bases sitting between them. Germline CDR1 is SGHTA and CDR2 is FQGNSA. The CDR3 loop is CASSQRVTGPYNSPLHF. As DNA, the CDR3 is TGTGCCAGCAGCCAAAGGGTTACAGGGCCCTATAATTCACCCCTCCACTTT. Full variable domain (missing parts from reference TRBV7-2 and TRBJ1-6): GAGVSQSPSNKVTEKGKDVELRCDPISGHTALYWYRQSLGQGLEFLIYFQGNSAPDKSGLPSDRFSAERTGGSVSTLTIQRTQQEDSAVYLCASSQRVTGPYNSPLHFGNGTRLTVT.

Concerning this clone: This specimen includes other DNA sequences encoding the same CDR3. V is TRBV7-3 and J is TRBJ2-3, with TRBD2 as a possible D gene (5 bases). The germline V gene has CDR1 SGHTA and CDR2 FQGTGA. The CDR3 is made up of 15 amino acids. V was trimmed by 6 bases and J by 0 bases, leaving 13 bases between them. The CDR3 spells CASSTRSTSTDTQYF. CDR3 in DNA: TGTGCCAGCAGTACTAGGTCTACGAGCACAGATACGCAGTATTTT.

This chain uses TRBV29-1 with TRBJ1-4, with 7 bases fitting TRBD1. This CDR3 is 13 amino acids long. Germline-derived CDR1 and CDR2 are SQVTM and ANQGSEA. Trimming took 6 bases from V and 4 from J; bases not matched to a gene: 5. In nucleotides, the CDR3 is TGCAGCGTCGTAGGGACAGATAATGAAAAACTGTTTTTT. Translating it yields CSVVGTDNEKLFF.

The rearrangement uses TRBV12-3 or TRBV12-4 and TRBJ2-3; the D is unclear. Trimming removed 8 bases at V and 2 bases at J, with 8 bases between. CDR3 length equals 12 residues. CDR3 nucleotides: TGTGCCAGCCTTAGTCCCACAGATACGCAGTATTTT. It yields the protein CASLSPTDTQYF.

This rearrangement joins TRBV3-1 (or the pseudogene TRBV3-2) to TRBJ2-2; 7 bases are a match to TRBD2. V lost 5 bases, J lost 3 bases, and 9 bases stayed unmatched. CDR1 and CDR2 (germline): LGHDT, YNNKEL (reference sequence). This CDR3 spans 16 amino acids. CDR3 nucleotides: TGTGCCAGCAGCTTAGACCCTAGCGGATACACCGGGGAGCTGTTTTTT. Translating it yields CASSLDPSGYTGELFF.

The chain combines TRBV18 with TRBJ1-1, with 8 nucleotides matching TRBD1. This CDR3 is built from 14 residues. CDR1 is KGHSH and CDR2 is LQKENI in the germline V gene. The V segment lost 0 bases and the J segment 7 bases; nucleotides outside the gene matches: 4. CDR3 loop: CASSPPFRGLEAFF. The CDR3 bases are TGTGCCAGCTCACCACCGTTCAGGGGGCTTGAAGCTTTCTTT.

This clone has a handful of counts. The chain joins TRBV28 to TRBJ2-7; maybe TRBD1 (6 bases). Per the germline V gene, CDR1 is MDHEN and CDR2 is SYDVKM. V lost 3 bases and J 3 bases, leaving 27 bases between the germline ends. This CDR3 region has 19 residues. The CDR3 loop reads CASSFRLRLGDILRYEQYF. CDR3 in DNA: TGTGCCAGCAGTTTTAGGCTTCGGCTAGGGGACATCCTCCGCTACGAGCAGTACTTC.

The CDR3 DNA sequence: TGTGCCAGCAGCCGGAACAGGAACCGCAATGAGCAGTTCTTC. Encoded protein: CASSRNRNRNEQFF. The chain employs TRBV7-2 and TRBJ2-1; TRBD1 might be the D (5 bases). The germline V gene has CDR1 SGHTA and CDR2 FQGNSA. V was pared by 5 bases and J by 6 bases, with 14 bases between. This CDR3 region has 14 residues. Complete variable domain (other parts from reference TRBV7-2 and TRBJ2-1): GAGVSQSPSNKVTEKGKDVELRCDPISGHTALYWYRQSLGQGLEFLIYFQGNSAPDKSGLPSDRFSAERTGGSVSTLTIQRTQQEDSAVYLCASSRNRNRNEQFFGPGTRLTVL.